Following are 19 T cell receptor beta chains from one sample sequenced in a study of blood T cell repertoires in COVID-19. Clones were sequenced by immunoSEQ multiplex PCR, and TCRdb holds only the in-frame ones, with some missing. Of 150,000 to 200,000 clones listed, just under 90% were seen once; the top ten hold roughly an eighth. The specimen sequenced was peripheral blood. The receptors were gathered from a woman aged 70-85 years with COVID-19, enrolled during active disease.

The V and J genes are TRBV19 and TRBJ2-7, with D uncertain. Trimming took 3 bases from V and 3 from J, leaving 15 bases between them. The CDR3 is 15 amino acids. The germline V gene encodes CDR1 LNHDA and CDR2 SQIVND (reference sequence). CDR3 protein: CASSIGSARIYEQYF. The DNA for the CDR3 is TGTGCCAGTAGTATTGGATCCGCCAGGATCTACGAGCAGTACTTC.

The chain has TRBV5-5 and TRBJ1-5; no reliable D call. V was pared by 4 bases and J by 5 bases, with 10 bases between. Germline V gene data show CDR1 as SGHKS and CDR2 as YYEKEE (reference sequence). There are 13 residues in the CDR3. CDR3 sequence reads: CASSLSGHQPQHF. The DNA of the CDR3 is TGTGCCAGCAGCCTTTCGGGTCATCAGCCCCAGCATTTT. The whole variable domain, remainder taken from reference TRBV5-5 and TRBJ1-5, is DAGVTQSPTHLIKTRGQQVTLRCSPISGHKSVSWYQQVLGQGPQFIFQYYEKEERGRGNFPDRFSARQFPNYSSELNVNALLLGDSALYLCASSLSGHQPQHFGDGTRLSIL.

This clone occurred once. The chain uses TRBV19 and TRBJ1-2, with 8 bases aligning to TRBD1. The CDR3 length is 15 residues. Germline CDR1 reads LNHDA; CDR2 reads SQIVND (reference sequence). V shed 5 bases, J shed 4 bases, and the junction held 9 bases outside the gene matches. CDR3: CASSPGQANIYGYTF. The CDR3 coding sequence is TGTGCCAGTAGTCCGGGACAGGCCAACATCTATGGCTACACCTTC.

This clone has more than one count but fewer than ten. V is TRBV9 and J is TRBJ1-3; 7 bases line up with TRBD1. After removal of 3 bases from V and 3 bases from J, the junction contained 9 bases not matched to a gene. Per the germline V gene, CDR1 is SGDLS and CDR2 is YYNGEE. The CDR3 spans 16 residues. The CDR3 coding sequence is TGTGCCAGCAGCGCCCTAACAGGGGTCAGTGGAAACACCATATATTTT. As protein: CASSALTGVSGNTIYF.

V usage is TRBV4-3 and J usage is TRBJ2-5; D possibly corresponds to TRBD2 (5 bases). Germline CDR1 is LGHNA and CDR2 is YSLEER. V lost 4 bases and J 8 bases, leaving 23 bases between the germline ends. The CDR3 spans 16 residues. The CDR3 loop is CASSLEASLPKVTQYF. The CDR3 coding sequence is TGCGCCAGCAGCCTGGAGGCGTCCCTCCCCAAAGTAACCCAGTACTTC.

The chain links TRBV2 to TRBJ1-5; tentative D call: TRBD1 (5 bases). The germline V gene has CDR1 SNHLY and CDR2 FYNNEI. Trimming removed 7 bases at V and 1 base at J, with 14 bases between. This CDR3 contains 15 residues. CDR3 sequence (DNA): TGTGCCAGCACCAGCGGGAGGGACAGCAATCAGCCCCAGCATTTT. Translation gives CASTSGRDSNQPQHF.

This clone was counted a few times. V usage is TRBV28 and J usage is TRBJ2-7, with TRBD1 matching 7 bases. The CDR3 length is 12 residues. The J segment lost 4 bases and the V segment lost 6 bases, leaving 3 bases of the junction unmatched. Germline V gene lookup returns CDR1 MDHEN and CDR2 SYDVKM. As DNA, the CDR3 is TGTGCCAGCAGCGACAGGGTATACGAGCAGTACTTC. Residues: CASSDRVYEQYF.

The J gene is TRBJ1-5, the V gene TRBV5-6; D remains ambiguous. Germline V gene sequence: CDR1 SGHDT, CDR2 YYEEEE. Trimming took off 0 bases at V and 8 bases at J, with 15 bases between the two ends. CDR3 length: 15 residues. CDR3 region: CASSLVGSGREPQHF. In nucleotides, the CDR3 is TGTGCCAGCAGCTTGGTGGGGAGCGGTCGGGAGCCCCAGCATTTT.

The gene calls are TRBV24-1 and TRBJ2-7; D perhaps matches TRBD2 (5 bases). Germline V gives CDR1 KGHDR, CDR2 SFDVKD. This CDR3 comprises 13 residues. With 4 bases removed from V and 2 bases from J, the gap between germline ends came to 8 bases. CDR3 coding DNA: TGTGCCACCAGTGACCCCGGGACCTACGAGCAGTACTTC. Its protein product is CATSDPGTYEQYF.

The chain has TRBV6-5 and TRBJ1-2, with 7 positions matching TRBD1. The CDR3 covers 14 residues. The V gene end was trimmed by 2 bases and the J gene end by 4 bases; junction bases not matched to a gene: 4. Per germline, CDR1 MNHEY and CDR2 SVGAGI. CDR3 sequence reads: CASSYGQDFYGYTF. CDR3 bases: TGTGCCAGCAGTTACGGACAGGATTTCTATGGCTACACCTTC.

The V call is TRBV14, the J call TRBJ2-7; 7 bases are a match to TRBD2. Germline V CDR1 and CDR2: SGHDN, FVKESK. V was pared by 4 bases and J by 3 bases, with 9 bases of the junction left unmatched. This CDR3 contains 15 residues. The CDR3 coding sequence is TGTGCCAGCAGCCTTAGCGGGTCGGGGCGCTACGAGCAGTACTTC. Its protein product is CASSLSGSGRYEQYF.

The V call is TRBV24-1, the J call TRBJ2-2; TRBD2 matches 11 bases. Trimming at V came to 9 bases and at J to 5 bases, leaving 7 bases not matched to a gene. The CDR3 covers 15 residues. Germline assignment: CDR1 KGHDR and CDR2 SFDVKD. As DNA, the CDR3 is TGTGCCACCCGAGGGACTAGCGGTGGGACCGGGGAGCTGTTTTTT. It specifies CATRGTSGGTGELFF.

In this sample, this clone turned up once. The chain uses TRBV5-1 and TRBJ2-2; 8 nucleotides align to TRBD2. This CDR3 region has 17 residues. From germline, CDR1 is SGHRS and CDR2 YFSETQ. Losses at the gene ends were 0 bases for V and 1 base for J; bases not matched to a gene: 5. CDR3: CASSLAGTSRNTGELFF. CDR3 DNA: TGCGCCAGCAGCTTGGCCGGGACTAGTCGGAACACCGGGGAGCTGTTTTTT.

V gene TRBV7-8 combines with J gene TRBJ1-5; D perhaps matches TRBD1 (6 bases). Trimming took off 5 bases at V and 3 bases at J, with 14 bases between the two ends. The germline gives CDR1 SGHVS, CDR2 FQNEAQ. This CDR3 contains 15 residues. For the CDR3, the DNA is TGTGCCAGCAGCCCCGGGGCAGGGGACAATCAGCCCCAGCATTTT. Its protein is CASSPGAGDNQPQHF.

CDR3 bases: TGCGCCAGCAGCTCCCGCAGGCAGGGCGGGACAGCCAAAAACATTCAGTACTTC. Amino acids: CASSSRRQGGTAKNIQYF. The gene calls are TRBV5-1 and TRBJ2-4; possibly TRBD2 for D (6 bases). V lost 3 bases and J 0 bases, leaving 19 bases between the germline ends. This CDR3 is 18 amino acids long. Germline CDR1 and CDR2: SGHRS and YFSETQ.

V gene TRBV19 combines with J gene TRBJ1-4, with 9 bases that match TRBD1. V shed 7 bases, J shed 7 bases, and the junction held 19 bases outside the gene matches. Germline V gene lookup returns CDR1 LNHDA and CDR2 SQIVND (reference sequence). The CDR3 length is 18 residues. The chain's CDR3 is CASTVGSGQGHNGEKLFF. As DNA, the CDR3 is TGTGCCAGTACAGTGGGATCGGGACAGGGCCACAATGGTGAAAAACTGTTTTTT.

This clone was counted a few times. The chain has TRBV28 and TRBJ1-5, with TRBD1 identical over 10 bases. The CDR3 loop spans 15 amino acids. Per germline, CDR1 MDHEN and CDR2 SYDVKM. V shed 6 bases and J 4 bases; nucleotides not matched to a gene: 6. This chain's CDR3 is CASRKRQGANQPQHF. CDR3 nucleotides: TGTGCCAGCAGAAAAAGACAGGGGGCGAATCAGCCCCAGCATTTT.

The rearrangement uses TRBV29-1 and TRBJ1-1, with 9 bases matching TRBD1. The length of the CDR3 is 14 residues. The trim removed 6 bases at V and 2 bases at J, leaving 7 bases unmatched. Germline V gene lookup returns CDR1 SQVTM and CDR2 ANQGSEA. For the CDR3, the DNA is TGCAGCGTCAGATCGACAGGGGGAAACACTGAAGCTTTCTTT. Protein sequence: CSVRSTGGNTEAFF.

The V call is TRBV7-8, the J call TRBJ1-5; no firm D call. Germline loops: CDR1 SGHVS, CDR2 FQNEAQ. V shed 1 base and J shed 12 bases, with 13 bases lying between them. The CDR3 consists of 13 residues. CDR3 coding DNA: TGTGCCAGCAGCTTAGTCCGGGAATCGCGCCAGCATTTT. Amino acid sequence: CASSLVRESRQHF.